This TCR beta chain is drawn from a study of beta chain features in type 1 diabetes (dated by TCRdb to 2017 to 2018). With regard to the full study: Patients and healthy donors did not differ in mean age, gender distribution, total cell number or subset yield. A total of 85 million to 140 million sorted cells were examined across all samples, and the number of cells per subset was strongly correlated with RNA yield. In the study, recently diagnosed type 1 diabetes patients and matched healthy donors were compared on the TCRB repertoires of their sorted circulating CD4+ T cell subsets. Naive and central memory subsets were obtained from all 30 or so donors, but regulatory and stem cell-like memory subsets were isolated from only 8 patients and roughly eight healthy donors.

A single peripheral blood draw of approximately 120 mL on average was collected from each donor into heparinised tubes. Naive, central memory, regulatory and stem cell-like memory CD4+ T cells were sorted on a BD FACSAria II using a panel including CD45RO, CCR7, CD25, CD127, CD95 and CD27. Every sorted population had a purity above 95%. PBMCs were isolated right away by Lymphoprep density gradient centrifugation and were stained directly, without culture. So that batch effects would be minimized, each experiment stained and sorted samples in pairs, pairing one healthy donor with one patient. A remark on this clone: Its cognate antigen has yet to be identified. Base-call qualities are not available, and no considerably larger clone is one nucleotide away.

The High Capacity cDNA Reverse Transcription Kit was used to reverse transcribe all of the isolated RNA, meaning that expressed TCRB transcripts were what got sequenced. Deep immunoSEQ sequencing was performed on naive, central memory and regulatory T cell samples, with an average of around 3.5 million total reads per sample. After sorted cells were lysed in RLT buffer, RNA was extracted with DNase-treated RNeasy Micro or Mini kits, with the choice depending on cell number. Each cell subset was processed on its own to prevent cross-contamination, while patient and healthy donor samples were processed together. The immunoSEQ multiplex PCR was used to amplify TCRB sequences from cDNA, generating 87-bp fragments that spanned the CDR3 region. Sequencing of the amplicons was performed on the Illumina HiSeq platform. For the original study's pipeline: PCR bias was corrected computationally using synthetic template baselines, and reads within Hamming distance 2 were collapsed, with unmergeable singletons discarded. Reads were aligned to IMGT to assign V, D and J genes, CDR3 length, and insertions or deletions at six rearrangement sites. Within each subset, clonotype counts were normalized to sorted cell number, and only after that were true diversity and Gini coefficients computed with the tcR R package. The overlap coefficient, calculated on TCRB nucleotide sequences, was used to measure repertoire sharing. Out-of-frame TCRB sequences from naive cells were analyzed to stand in for the pre-selection repertoire. TCRdb retrieved this table from immuneACCESS and kept in-frame rearrangements only. Not all clones are present; in checked studies, unresolved V genes account for under half, and no reason is known for the remainder. Clonal size and the V and J genes are those of that table, whereas D and trimming came from the DNA. In this sample the table shows about 660,000 clones, roughly 13% of which occur a single time. 0.04% of the sample rests with the top ten.

CDR1 and CDR2 are read off the germline V gene as SGHTA and FQGNSA. Inclusive of the bounding cysteine and phenylalanine, the CDR3 is 13 residues long. The read is trimmed to its CDR3 DNA, 39 bases read in frame from base 1. The V end gives up 4 bases and the J end 5 bases, leaving 2 bases in the junction not matched to a gene. The research as a whole found: Shorter templates might have been favored by PCR, but patient and control samples were amplified and corrected together, so both groups would have been affected equally by any skew. At VDJ recombination sites, type 1 diabetes patients had fewer insertions and more deleted nucleotides, which implies abnormalities in thymic rearrangement. Because cDNA rather than genomic DNA was sequenced, highly expressing activated cells could have been over-represented, although no difference in activation and CD3 levels was found between groups. Naive, central memory and regulatory TCRB repertoires appeared to be more similar among patients than among healthy donors. In all four CD4+ subsets, TCRB CDR3 length was moderately but significantly shorter in type 1 diabetes patients. Because the HLA sub-analyses included only small numbers of individuals, any influence of HLA type on TCRB rearrangement was left unresolved.

The TCR sequence derives from a man younger than 35 with type 1 diabetes. Sequencing input: naive CD4+ T cells from blood. The cell subset or site label for this specimen denotes: true naive CD4+ T cells. In this chain, TRBV7-2 is recombined with TRBJ2-7; 10 central bases correspond to TRBD1. The DNA is as follows: TGTGCCAGCAGCTCGGACAGGGGGAACGAGCAGTACTTC. This translates into CASSSDRGNEQYF. With the portions outside the CDR3 filled from the reference TRBV7-2 and TRBJ2-7 genes, the complete variable region becomes GAGVSQSPSNKVTEKGKDVELRCDPISGHTALYWYRQSLGQGLEFLIYFQGNSAPDKSGLPSDRFSAERTGGSVSTLTIQRTQQEDSAVYLCASSSDRGNEQYFGPGTRLTVT.